This record looks at one T cell receptor (beta chain) sequence and its context. Its target is not known. The sample is drawn from a study of cytomegalovirus exposure and HLA in healthy donors. Overall study results and limits: When analyzed later, the rates of TCR association showed variation by HLA locus, with DRB1 the most and HLA-C the fewest.

The PCR made use of 60 Vbeta and 13 Jbeta primers. Data came from immunoSEQ multiplex PCR; TCRdb stores just in-frame clones and leaves some out. The sample has nearly 110,000 clones, approximately 79% seen once. The CDR3 is 17 residues long. Germline V gives CDR1 SGHVS, CDR2 FQNEAQ. The V gene lost 7 bases and the J gene lost 0 bases, with 16 bases spanning the gap. The TCR sequence derives from a woman between 40 and 55 years old in good health and CMV-seropositive. The V and J genes are TRBV7-8 and TRBJ2-6; a possible D gene is TRBD2 (5 bases). Sequencing was performed on PBMCs. The CDR3 coding sequence is TGTGCCAGCACCACAACCGATCGGGGCTCTGGGGCCAACGTCCTGACTTTC. It is translated as CASTTTDRGSGANVLTF.